This T cell receptor beta chain was recovered during a study of regulatory T cells in long-lasting Graves disease. Time point described: newly diagnosed GD, antithyroid drugs for less than 3 months. The authors made the TCR library using RNA they extracted from PBMCs. The germline V gene encodes CDR1 LGHDT and CDR2 YNNKEL (reference sequence). The length of the CDR3 is 15 residues. V lost 2 bases and J 5 bases, leaving 12 bases between the germline ends. The TCR beta library used iRepertoire HTBI primers with Arm-PCR amplification of CDR3. TCRdb reprocessed the multiplex PCR reads with MiXCR, giving one entry per CDR3 protein. The repertoire holds over 500,000 distinct CDR3 sequences, with about 15% as singletons. The data also belong to a second study, concerning T cells in Graves' hyperthyroidism and ophthalmopathy. That source notes: Blood also carried most thyroid clonotypes expanded above 0.001.

This rearrangement joins TRBV3-1 to TRBJ2-2; TRBD1 or TRBD2 may be the D gene (5 bases each). The TCR originated in a woman aged 25 to 45 with Graves disease. The input for sequencing was peripheral blood mononuclear cells (PBMCs), taken at new diagnosis, from a patient treated with antithyroid drugs. The CDR3 bases are TGTGCCAGCAGCCAAATTCTCGGGGCTACCGGGGAGCTGTTTTTT. This sequence encodes CASSQILGATGELFF. The whole variable domain, filled in from reference TRBV3-1 and TRBJ2-2, reads DTAVSQTPKYLVTQMGNDKSIKCEQNLGHDTMYWYKQDSKKFLKIMFSYNNKELIINETVPNRFSPKSPDKAHLNLHINSLELGDSAVYFCASSQILGATGELFFGEGSRLTVL.